The 10 T cell receptor beta chains in this list originate from one sample, sequenced in a study of T cells in localized non-small cell lung cancer. Libraries were prepared by immunoSEQ multiplex PCR; TCRdb keeps only in-frame clonotypes and omits some of them. The sample holds nearly 25,000 clones, 92% seen once. Here the sequenced sample was peripheral blood, taken before any cancer treatment. These TCRs come from a man aged 40-75 years with stage III squamous cell lung carcinoma.

The chain joins TRBV18 to TRBJ2-7; 13 bases line up with TRBD2. CDR1 is KGHSH and CDR2 is LQKENI in the germline V gene. The CDR3 has 14 amino acids. The trim removed 4 bases at V and 6 bases at J, leaving 3 bases unmatched. CDR3 amino acids: CASSLWTSGSEQYF. CDR3 nucleotide sequence: TGTGCCAGCTCACTGTGGACTAGCGGGAGCGAGCAGTACTTC.

This clone was counted once. The chain has TRBV4-3 and TRBJ1-1; TRBD1 might be the D (5 bases). Germline V gene data show CDR1 as LGHNA and CDR2 as YSLEER. CDR3 length: 15 amino acids. V was clipped by 0 bases and J by 4 bases, with 12 bases between them. The CDR3, as DNA: TGCGCCAGCAGCCAAGAGGGGGGACGCGGCACTGAAGCTTTCTTT. This codes for CASSQEGGRGTEAFF.

This clone was observed once. The genes are TRBV7-2 and TRBJ1-5, with no clear D. The CDR3 length is 15 residues. Trimming took off 1 base at V and 2 bases at J, with 9 bases between the two ends. Looked up from germline, CDR1 is SGHTA and CDR2 is FQGNSA. The CDR3 reads CASSLVGFGNQPQHF. CDR3 nucleotide sequence: TGTGCCAGCAGCTTAGTGGGGTTTGGCAATCAGCCCCAGCATTTT.

V is TRBV25-1 and J is TRBJ1-1, with 7 bases lining up with TRBD1. V lost 6 bases, J lost 5 bases, and 9 bases stayed unmatched. Germline V CDR1 and CDR2: MGHDK, SYGVNS. The CDR3 runs to 14 residues. The CDR3 is CASSPQGRGTEAFF. The CDR3 region has the DNA TGTGCCAGCAGCCCACAGGGGAGAGGGACTGAAGCTTTCTTT.

The chain links TRBV5-1 to TRBJ2-3; no definite D call. CDR1 SGHRS and CDR2 YFSETQ come from the germline V gene. This CDR3 is built from 14 residues. V was pared by 6 bases and J by 5 bases, with 16 bases between. CDR3 region: CASKRAVGGDTQYF. The CDR3 region has the DNA TGCGCCAGCAAACGGGCAGTGGGCGGAGATACGCAGTATTTT.

The V and J genes are TRBV19 and TRBJ1-3; the D is unclear. Trimming removed 1 base at V and 0 bases at J, with 7 bases between. Per the germline V gene, CDR1 is LNHDA and CDR2 is SQIVND (reference sequence). There are 15 residues in the CDR3. The CDR3 DNA reads TGTGCCAGTAGTATAGGAGAAGTCTCTGGAAACACCATATATTTT. Encoded protein: CASSIGEVSGNTIYF.

V usage is TRBV14 and J usage is TRBJ2-2, with D unclear. The CDR3 spans 13 residues. V gave up 1 base and J gave up 8 bases, with 8 bases separating them. Looked up from germline, CDR1 is SGHDN and CDR2 is FVKESK. The CDR3 protein is CASSQVSRGELFF. The DNA for the CDR3 is TGTGCCAGCAGCCAAGTGTCACGGGGGGAGCTGTTTTTT.

This clone was observed a single time. This chain connects TRBV28 to TRBJ2-7, with a weak D call TRBD1 (5 bases). The germline CDR1 and CDR2 sequences are MDHEN and SYDVKM. The CDR3 consists of 12 residues. Trimming removed 7 bases at V and 5 bases at J, with 12 bases between. The chain's CDR3 is CASNEMDNEQYF. The CDR3 DNA follows: TGTGCCAGCAATGAGATGGACAACGAGCAGTACTTC.

The chain uses TRBV4-3 and TRBJ2-5, with 7 positions matching TRBD2. This CDR3 contains 16 residues. The germline V gene encodes CDR1 LGHNA and CDR2 YSLEER. V trimming: 1 base; J trimming: 4 bases; junction bases outside the gene matches: 9. The CDR3 loop reads CASSQVAMGGGETQYF. The CDR3 region has the DNA TGCGCCAGCAGCCAAGTTGCCATGGGGGGGGGAGAGACCCAGTACTTC.

This clone was recorded only once. The chain is built from TRBV7-2 and TRBJ2-1, with D tentatively TRBD1 or TRBD2 (6 bases each). V lost 6 bases to trimming and J lost 7 bases, with 22 bases between them. This CDR3 spans 16 amino acids. Germline lookup yields CDR1 SGHTA and CDR2 FQGNSA. CDR3 residues: CASSSRGTSPKNEQFF. The DNA for the CDR3 is TGTGCCAGCAGTAGCCGCGGGACATCTCCTAAGAATGAGCAGTTCTTC.